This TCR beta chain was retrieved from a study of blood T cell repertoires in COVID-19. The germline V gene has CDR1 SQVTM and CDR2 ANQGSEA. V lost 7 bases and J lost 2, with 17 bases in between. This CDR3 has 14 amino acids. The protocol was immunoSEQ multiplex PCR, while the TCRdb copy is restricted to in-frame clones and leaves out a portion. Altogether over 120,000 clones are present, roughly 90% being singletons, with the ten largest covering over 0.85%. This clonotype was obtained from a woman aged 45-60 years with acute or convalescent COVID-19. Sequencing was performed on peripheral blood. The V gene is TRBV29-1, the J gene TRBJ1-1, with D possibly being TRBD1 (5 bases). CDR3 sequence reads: CSGSKSTENTEAFF. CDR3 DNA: TGCAGCGGCTCCAAATCGACAGAAAACACTGAAGCTTTCTTT. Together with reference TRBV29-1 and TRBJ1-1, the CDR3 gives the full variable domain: SAVISQKPSRDICQRGTSLTIQCQVDSQVTMMFWYRQQPGQSLTLIATANQGSEATYESGFVIDKFPISRPNLTFSTLTVSNMSPEDSSIYLCSGSKSTENTEAFFGQGTRLTVV.